The entry that follows covers one T cell receptor (beta chain) sequence. Its cognate antigen is unknown. Sequencing used immunoSEQ multiplex PCR; TCRdb keeps in-frame clones, though not all of them. The top ten hold 0.2% to 0.25% of the sample, which has tens of thousands of clones, 85% to 95% seen once. The sample belongs to a study of graft-versus-host responses after intestinal transplantation. General observations from the study: HvG clone declines early post-transplant were associated with peak circulating GvH levels. The authors found GvH clones in recipient marrow, some appearing first in ileum or blood.

The CDR3 runs 13 residues. The germline V and J ends were trimmed by 4 bases and 3 bases, with 7 bases remaining between them. Germline-derived CDR1 and CDR2 are LGHNA and YSLEER. The sequencing here drew on unstimulated CD8+ T cells sorted from spleen or lymph node cells, taken before transplant. This receptor was obtained from a human donor who was the organ donor for an intestinal transplant. This sequence joins TRBV4-3 and TRBJ2-1; tentatively, D is TRBD1 (6 bases). The CDR3 DNA follows: TGCGCCAGCAGCCCAGGGGTCTACAATGAGCAGTTCTTC. Translation: CASSPGVYNEQFF.